This TCR beta chain was identified during a study of OX40 agonist ivuxolimab in advanced cancers. Germline assignment: CDR1 SGHRS and CDR2 YFSETQ. V was clipped by 2 bases and J by 18 bases, with 24 bases between them. The CDR3 is made up of 15 amino acids. General study findings and limits: Clonal expansion by week 6 occurred in CD4+ and CD8+ blood T cells (at 0.1 to 3.0 mg/kg).

The protocol was immunoSEQ multiplex PCR, while the TCRdb copy is restricted to in-frame clones and leaves out a portion. The sample yields tens of thousands of clones, 85% seen once. As for this clone: Its cognate antigen is unknown.

The source material was CD4+ or CD8+ T cells sorted from blood, sampled in a trial of the OX40 agonist ivuxolimab. The chain recombines TRBV5-1 with TRBJ1-6; D call uncertain. The receptor's source is an adult with an advanced solid tumor such as melanoma, head and neck, liver or kidney cancer. The CDR3 DNA follows: TGCGCCAGCAGCTTCAATGACCACAAAAAGGGCCCTACCCACTTT. Its translation is CASSFNDHKKGPTHF. Full variable domain (remainder filled in from reference TRBV5-1 and TRBJ1-6): KAGVTQTPRYLIKTRGQQVTLSCSPISGHRSVSWYQQTPGQGLQFLFEYFSETQRNKGNFPGRFSGRQFSNSRSEMNVSTLELGDSALYLCASSFNDHKKGPTHFGNGTRLTVT.